This section outlines one T cell receptor beta chain sequence together with its context. The antigen remains unidentified. The data derive from a study of beta chain features in type 1 diabetes. The sequenced template was cDNA made from the entire isolated RNA. Only in-frame clones appear in the TCRdb table, and some are missing; sequencing was by immunoSEQ multiplex PCR. This table holds more than 350,000 clones, roughly an eighth found once. Findings of the study overall: Patients and controls would be equally affected if PCR favored shorter templates.

V was shortened by 3 bases and J by 3 bases, with 14 bases between the two germline ends. CDR1 is MGHDK, CDR2 SYGVNS, per germline. The CDR3 has 15 amino acids. This receptor was obtained from a woman aged 18-29 years in good health. The sample was naive CD4+ T cells from blood. V and J are TRBV25-1 and TRBJ1-2, with D perhaps matching TRBD1 (5 bases). DNA of the CDR3: TGTGCCAGCAGTGATGTCGGAGGGGCGGACTATGGCTACACCTTC. Protein product: CASSDVGGADYGYTF.